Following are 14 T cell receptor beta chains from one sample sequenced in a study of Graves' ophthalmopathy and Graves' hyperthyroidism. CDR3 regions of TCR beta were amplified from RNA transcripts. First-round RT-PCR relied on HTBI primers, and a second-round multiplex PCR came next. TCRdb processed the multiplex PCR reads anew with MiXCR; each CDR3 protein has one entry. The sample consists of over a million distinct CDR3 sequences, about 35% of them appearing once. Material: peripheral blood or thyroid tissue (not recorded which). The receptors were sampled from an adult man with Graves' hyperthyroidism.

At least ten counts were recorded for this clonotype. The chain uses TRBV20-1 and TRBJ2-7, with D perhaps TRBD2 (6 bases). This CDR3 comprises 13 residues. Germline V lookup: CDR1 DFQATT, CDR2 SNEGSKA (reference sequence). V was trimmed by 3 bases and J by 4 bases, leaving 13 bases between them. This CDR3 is CSASDGSVYEQYF. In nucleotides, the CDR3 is TGCAGTGCTAGTGACGGGAGCGTGTACGAGCAGTACTTC.

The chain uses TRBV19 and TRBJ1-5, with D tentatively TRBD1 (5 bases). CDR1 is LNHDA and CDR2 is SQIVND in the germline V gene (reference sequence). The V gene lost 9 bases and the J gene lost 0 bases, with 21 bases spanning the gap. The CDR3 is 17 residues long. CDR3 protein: CASSTPGLTSSNQPQHF. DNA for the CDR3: TGTGCCAGCAGCACGCCGGGACTTACGAGTAGCAATCAGCCCCAGCATTTT.

The CDR3 loop reads CASSEAGLSGYTF. CDR3 DNA sequence: TGTGCCAGCAGCGAAGCGGGGCTCAGCGGCTACACCTTC. The chain is built from TRBV25-1 and TRBJ1-2; a weak D match, TRBD1 (5 bases). The CDR3 is 13 residues long. Germline CDR1 reads MGHDK; CDR2 reads SYGVNS. The V end lost 6 bases, the J end lost 8 bases, and 16 bases lay between the germline ends.

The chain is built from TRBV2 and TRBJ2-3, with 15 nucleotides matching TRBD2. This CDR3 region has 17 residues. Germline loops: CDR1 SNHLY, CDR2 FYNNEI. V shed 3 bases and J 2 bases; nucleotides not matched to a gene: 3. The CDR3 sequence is CASSEGLAGGVTDTQYF. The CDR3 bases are TGTGCCAGCAGTGAGGGACTAGCGGGGGGAGTCACAGATACGCAGTATTTT. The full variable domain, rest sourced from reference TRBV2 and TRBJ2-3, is EPEVTQTPSHQVTQMGQEVILRCVPISNHLYFYWYRQILGQKVEFLVSFYNNEISEKSEIFDDQFSVERPDGSNFTLKIRSTKLEDSAMYFCASSEGLAGGVTDTQYFGPGTRLTVL.

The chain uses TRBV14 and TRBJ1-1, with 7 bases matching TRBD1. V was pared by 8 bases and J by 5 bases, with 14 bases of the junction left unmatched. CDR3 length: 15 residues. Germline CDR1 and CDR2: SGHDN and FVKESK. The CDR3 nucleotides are TGTGCCAGCGGAGACCTGAACAGGGGCGGAACTGAAGCTTTCTTT. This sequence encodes CASGDLNRGGTEAFF. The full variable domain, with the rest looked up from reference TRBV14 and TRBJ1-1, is EAGVTQFPSHSVIEKGQTVTLRCDPISGHDNLYWYRRVMGKEIKFLLHFVKESKQDESGMPNNRFLAERTGGTYSTLKVQPAELEDSGVYFCASGDLNRGGTEAFFGQGTRLTVV.

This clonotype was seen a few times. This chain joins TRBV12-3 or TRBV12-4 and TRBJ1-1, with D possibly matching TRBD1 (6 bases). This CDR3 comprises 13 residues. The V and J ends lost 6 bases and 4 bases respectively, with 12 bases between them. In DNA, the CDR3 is TGTGCCAGCAGAGCACAGGGTCCCACTGAAGCTTTCTTT. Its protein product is CASRAQGPTEAFF.

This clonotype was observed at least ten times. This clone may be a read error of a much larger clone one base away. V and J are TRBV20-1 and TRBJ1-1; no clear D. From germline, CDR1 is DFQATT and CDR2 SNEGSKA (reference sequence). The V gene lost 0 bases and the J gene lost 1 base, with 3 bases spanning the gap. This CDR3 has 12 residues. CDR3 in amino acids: CSARERNTEAFF. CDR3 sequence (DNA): TGCAGTGCTAGAGAGAGGAACACTGAAGCTTTCTTT.

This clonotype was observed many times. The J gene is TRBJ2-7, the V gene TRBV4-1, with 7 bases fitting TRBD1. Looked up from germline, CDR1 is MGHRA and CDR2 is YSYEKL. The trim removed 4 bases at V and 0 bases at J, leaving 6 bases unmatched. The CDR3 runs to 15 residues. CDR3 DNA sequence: TGCGCCAGCAGCCCCGCGGACAGGCTCTCCTACGAGCAGTACTTC. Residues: CASSPADRLSYEQYF.

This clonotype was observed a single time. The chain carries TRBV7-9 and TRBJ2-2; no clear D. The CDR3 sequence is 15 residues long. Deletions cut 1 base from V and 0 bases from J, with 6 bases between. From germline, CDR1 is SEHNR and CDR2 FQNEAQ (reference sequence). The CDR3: CASSLVRSNTGELFF. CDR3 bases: TGTGCCAGCAGCTTAGTCAGGTCGAACACCGGGGAGCTGTTTTTT.

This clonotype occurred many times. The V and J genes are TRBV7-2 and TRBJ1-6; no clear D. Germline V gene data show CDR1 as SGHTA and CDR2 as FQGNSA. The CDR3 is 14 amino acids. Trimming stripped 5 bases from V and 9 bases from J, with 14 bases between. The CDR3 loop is CASSPLGGLSPLHF. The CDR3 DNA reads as TGTGCCAGCAGCCCGCTCGGAGGACTTTCACCCCTCCACTTT. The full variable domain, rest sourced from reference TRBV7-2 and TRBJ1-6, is GAGVSQSPSNKVTEKGKDVELRCDPISGHTALYWYRQSLGQGLEFLIYFQGNSAPDKSGLPSDRFSAERTGGSVSTLTIQRTQQEDSAVYLCASSPLGGLSPLHFGNGTRLTVT.

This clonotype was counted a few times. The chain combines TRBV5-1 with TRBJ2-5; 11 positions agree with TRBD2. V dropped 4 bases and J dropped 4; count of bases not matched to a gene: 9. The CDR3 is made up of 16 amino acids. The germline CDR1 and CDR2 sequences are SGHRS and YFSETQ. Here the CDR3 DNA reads TGCGCCAGCAGCCTACCAGAGACTAGCGGGGTAGAGACCCAGTACTTC. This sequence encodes CASSLPETSGVETQYF.

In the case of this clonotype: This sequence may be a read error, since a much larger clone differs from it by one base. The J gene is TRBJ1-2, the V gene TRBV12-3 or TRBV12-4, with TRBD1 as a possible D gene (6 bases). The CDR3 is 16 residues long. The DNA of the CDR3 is TGTTCCAGCAGTTTGTACAGGGCGGAATCTAACTATGGCTACACCTTC. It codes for CSSSLYRAESNYGYTF.

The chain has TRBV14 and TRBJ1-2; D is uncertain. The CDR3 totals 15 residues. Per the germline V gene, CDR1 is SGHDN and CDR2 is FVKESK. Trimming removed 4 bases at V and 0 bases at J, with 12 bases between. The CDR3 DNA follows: TGTGCCAGCAGCCCGCAGAGCACTACTAACTATGGCTACACCTTC. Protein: CASSPQSTTNYGYTF.

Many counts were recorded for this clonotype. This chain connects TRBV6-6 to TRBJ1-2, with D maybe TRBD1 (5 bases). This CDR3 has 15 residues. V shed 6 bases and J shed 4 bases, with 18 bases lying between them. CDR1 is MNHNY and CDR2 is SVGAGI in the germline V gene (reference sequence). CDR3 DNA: TGTGCCAGCAGGCCCGACTCGGGGGTGAGCTATGGCTACACCTTC. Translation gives CASRPDSGVSYGYTF.